Below, 7 T cell receptor beta chains from the same sample are listed, as sequenced in a study of regulatory T cells in long-lasting Graves disease. Time point described: persistent/refractory GD, antithyroid drugs over 5 years with positive TRAb. From RNA extracted from PBMCs, the TCR library was made. Both iRepertoire HTBI primers and Arm-PCR of CDR3 regions were used to build the TCR beta libraries. TCRdb used MiXCR to reprocess the multiplex PCR reads, holding one entry per CDR3 protein. The table records a few hundred thousand distinct CDR3 sequences, roughly 25% of them present only once. Specimen: peripheral blood mononuclear cells (PBMCs), collected when the disease was refractory, from a patient treated with antithyroid drugs. The receptors shown here come from a woman in her thirties or forties with Graves disease.

This clonotype was seen a handful of times. The chain employs TRBV4-1 and TRBJ1-1; weak D call: TRBD1 (5 bases). V lost 5 bases and J 0 bases, leaving 10 bases between the germline ends. This CDR3 region has 14 residues. Germline lookup yields CDR1 MGHRA and CDR2 YSYEKL. This CDR3 is CASSTRGMNTEAFF. The CDR3 DNA sequence: TGCGCCAGCAGCACACGGGGGATGAACACTGAAGCTTTCTTT.

The V and J genes are TRBV4-1 and TRBJ2-2, with D hard to call. Germline CDR1 reads MGHRA; CDR2 reads YSYEKL. The CDR3 contains 16 residues. Trimming shortened V by 0 bases and J by 4 bases, and 12 bases separated the two germline ends. The CDR3: CASSQERVPITGELFF. The CDR3, as DNA: TGCGCCAGCAGCCAAGAAAGGGTACCGATCACCGGGGAGCTGTTTTTT.

This clonotype was observed many times. The chain has TRBV11-2 and TRBJ2-7; D unclear. CDR1 and CDR2 from the germline V gene are SGHAT and FQNNGV. Deletions cut 5 bases from V and 5 bases from J, with 10 bases between. This CDR3 comprises 12 residues. Here the CDR3 DNA reads TGTGCCAGCAGCGCATCTCGTAACGAGCAGTACTTC. It yields the protein CASSASRNEQYF.

This clonotype was counted only a few times. The rearrangement joins TRBV5-1 to TRBJ1-1, with a tentative D call TRBD1 (6 bases). The germline V gene has CDR1 SGHRS and CDR2 YFSETQ. The CDR3 spans 14 residues. V lost 3 bases, J lost 1 base, and 10 bases lay in between. The CDR3 loop reads CASSSETGNTEAFF. In DNA, the CDR3 is TGCGCCAGCAGCTCGGAGACAGGGAACACTGAAGCTTTCTTT.

The table lists this clonotype with many counts. The chain couples TRBV12-3 or TRBV12-4 to TRBJ1-4; the D is unclear. This CDR3 comprises 12 residues. Trimming took 3 bases from V and 7 from J, leaving 6 bases between them. CDR3 region: CASSFGSEKLFF. The CDR3 region has the DNA TGTGCCAGCAGTTTTGGTTCTGAAAAACTGTTTTTT.

This clonotype was counted between two and nine times. The J gene is TRBJ2-2, the V gene TRBV5-1, with D unresolved. The CDR3 consists of 16 residues. CDR1 SGHRS and CDR2 YFSETQ come from the germline V gene. The ends were cut back, 1 base at V and 1 base at J, with 11 bases in the middle. The CDR3 DNA follows: TGCGCCAGCAGCTTGATTCGGCAGTTGAACACCGGGGAGCTGTTTTTT. As protein: CASSLIRQLNTGELFF.

The chain recombines TRBV7-2 with TRBJ2-5; the match to TRBD2 covers 10 bases. The germline V gene encodes CDR1 SGHTA and CDR2 FQGNSA. The CDR3 sequence is 15 residues long. J was trimmed by 4 bases and V by 4 bases; bases with no gene match: 6. As DNA, the CDR3 is TGTGCCAGCAGCTCTAGCGGGAGTTTCCGAGAGACCCAGTACTTC. Translation gives CASSSSGSFRETQYF.